This is a list of T cell receptor beta chains from one sample in a study of cytomegalovirus exposure and HLA in healthy donors. Libraries were prepared by immunoSEQ multiplex PCR; TCRdb keeps only in-frame clonotypes and omits some of them. This table holds about 140,000 clones, 8.5% to 10% found once. Sequencing was carried out using PBMCs. Receptors were obtained from a man between 50 and 59 years old in good health and CMV-seronegative. The CDR3 runs from the conserved cysteine through the conserved F or W. Fields, in order: J gene, clone size, V gene, D gene, CDR3 DNA, CDR3 protein. The D gene is left open where the match is weak. Expanded clones are given a class, and other clones once, few, many or no size at all.

J: TRBJ2-7; size: -; V: TRBV6-6; D: TRBD1; DNA: TGTGCCAGCAGCGACCGGACAGGTCCGTACGAGCAGTACTTC; CDR3: CASSDRTGPYEQYF
J: TRBJ2-5; size: -; V: TRBV6-1; D: TRBD1; DNA: TGTGCCAGCAGTGTTGGACAGGGAGAACAAGAGACCCAGTACTTC; CDR3: CASSVGQGEQETQYF
J: TRBJ2-7; size: few; V: TRBV5-3; D: -; DNA: TGTGCCAGAAGCCCGACCTTATTATGGACAGTCTCCTACGAGCAGTACTTC; CDR3: CARSPTLLWTVSYEQYF
J: TRBJ2-5; size: few; V: TRBV27; D: -; DNA: TGTGCCAGCAGTTTTCAGTTGGGGGCAGGGGAGACCCAGTACTTC; CDR3: CASSFQLGAGETQYF
J: TRBJ1-2; size: few; V: TRBV14; D: -; DNA: TGTGCCAGCAGCCAAGACGCACCCAGGGGCTACACCTTC; CDR3: CASSQDAPRGYTF
J: TRBJ2-3; size: -; V: TRBV5-1; D: TRBD2; DNA: TGCGCCAGCAGCTCACTAGCGGGGGGGGCAGATACGCAGTATTTT; CDR3: CASSSLAGGADTQYF
J: TRBJ2-1; size: -; V: TRBV18; D: -; DNA: TGTGCCAGCTCACCTGTCAGACAGGCGGGCTCCTACAATGAGCAGTTCTTC; CDR3: CASSPVRQAGSYNEQFF
J: TRBJ2-5; size: -; V: TRBV10-3; D: TRBD1; DNA: TGTGCCATCAGTGAGTCAGGACAGGGAAAAGAGACCCAGTACTTC; CDR3: CAISESGQGKETQYF
J: TRBJ2-6; size: few; V: TRBV5-1; D: -; DNA: TGCGCCAGCAGCGGGGCCAACTCTGGGGCCAACGTCCTGACTTTC; CDR3: CASSGANSGANVLTF
J: TRBJ2-3; size: few; V: TRBV7-3; D: TRBD2; DNA: TGTGCCAGCAGCTTAGGACTAGCGGGATCTAGCACAGATACGCAGTATTTT; CDR3: CASSLGLAGSSTDTQYF
J: TRBJ1-2; size: few; V: TRBV2; D: -; DNA: TGTGCCAGCAGTGTTACCCCAGGGTCGGTCGGTGGCTACACCTTC; CDR3: CASSVTPGSVGGYTF
J: TRBJ2-3; size: -; V: TRBV11-3; D: -; DNA: TGTGCCAGCAGTCCAAGCTACGGGGGTTCCACAGATACGCAGTATTTT; CDR3: CASSPSYGGSTDTQYF
J: TRBJ1-1; size: -; V: TRBV18; D: -; DNA: TGTGCCAGCTCACCCGGCAGGGAGAACACTGAAGCTTTCTTT; CDR3: CASSPGRENTEAFF
J: TRBJ2-2; size: -; V: TRBV6-6; D: TRBD1; DNA: TGTGCCAGCGGACGACAGGGTGAGGACGGGGAGCTGTTTTTT; CDR3: CASGRQGEDGELFF
J: TRBJ1-1; size: few; V: TRBV11-1; D: -; DNA: TGTGCCAGCAGTTTACAGGTTTACACTGAAGCTTTCTTT; CDR3: CASSLQVYTEAFF
J: TRBJ2-1; size: -; V: TRBV6-5; D: -; DNA: TGTGCCAGCAGGTATACAGGCGGCAGAAGTGCGCAGTTCTTC; CDR3: CASRYTGGRSAQFF
J: TRBJ1-5; size: few; V: TRBV7-2; D: -; DNA: TGTGCCAGCAGCTTAGGGAAACAGGACAATCAGCCCCAGCATTTT; CDR3: CASSLGKQDNQPQHF
J: TRBJ2-5; size: few; V: TRBV11-2; D: TRBD1; DNA: TGTGCCAGCAGCTTAGTGCAGGGGGCTTGGGTGGAGACCCAGTACTTC; CDR3: CASSLVQGAWVETQYF
J: TRBJ2-7; size: few; V: TRBV7-9; D: -; DNA: TGTGCCAGCAGCTTAGCTAAAACAGCGGTTAACTACGAGCAGTACTTC; CDR3: CASSLAKTAVNYEQYF
J: TRBJ1-2; size: few; V: TRBV6-1; D: TRBD1; DNA: TGTGCCAGCAGTGAATTGGGACAGGGGTACTATGGCTACACCTTC; CDR3: CASSELGQGYYGYTF
J: TRBJ2-5; size: -; V: TRBV6-1; D: -; DNA: TGTGCCAGCAACAGGGCCCTGGAGACCCAGTACTTC; CDR3: CASNRALETQYF
J: TRBJ2-3; size: -; V: TRBV28; D: TRBD2; DNA: TGTGCCAGCAGTTACCGGGAGGCAGATACGCAGTATTTT; CDR3: CASSYREADTQYF
J: TRBJ1-2; size: -; V: TRBV28; D: TRBD1; DNA: TGTGCCAGCAGTCTCTCAATGGGACAGGTGGCTAACTATGGCTACACCTTC; CDR3: CASSLSMGQVANYGYTF
J: TRBJ2-2; size: few; V: TRBV5-6; D: TRBD1; DNA: TGTGCCAGCAGCTTGGGAGGGGGCCCTGACACCGGGGAGCTGTTTTTT; CDR3: CASSLGGGPDTGELFF
J: TRBJ1-1; size: few; V: TRBV10-1; D: -; DNA: TGCGCCAGCAGTGGGTCTCCGCAGACTGAAGCTTTCTTT; CDR3: CASSGSPQTEAFF
J: TRBJ2-7; size: -; V: TRBV2; D: TRBD1; DNA: TGTGCCAGACAGCCAGGGACAGGGGTCGGCGAGCAGTACTTC; CDR3: CARQPGTGVGEQYF
J: TRBJ2-2; size: -; V: TRBV18; D: TRBD1; DNA: TGTGCCAGCTCGCCCGCGACAGGGGACGGGGAGCTGTTTTTT; CDR3: CASSPATGDGELFF
J: TRBJ1-2; size: -; V: TRBV10-1; D: TRBD1; DNA: TGCGCCAGCAGTGGAGGGACAGGGAGAAACTATGGCTACACCTTC; CDR3: CASSGGTGRNYGYTF
J: TRBJ2-1; size: -; V: TRBV29-1; D: TRBD2; DNA: TGCAGCGTTAGTAGCGGGAGGCGGAGCTCCTACGATGAGCAGTTCTTC; CDR3: CSVSSGRRSSYDEQFF
J: TRBJ1-2; size: -; V: TRBV7-2; D: TRBD1; DNA: TGTGCCAGCAGCTCACAGGGGTTCGATGGCTACACCTTC; CDR3: CASSSQGFDGYTF
J: TRBJ2-3; size: -; V: TRBV6-5; D: TRBD1; DNA: TGTGCCAGCAGTTATGAGGGGGCTAGCACAGATACGCAGTATTTT; CDR3: CASSYEGASTDTQYF
J: TRBJ2-1; size: -; V: TRBV13; D: TRBD2; DNA: TGTGCCAGCAGCTGGAGCGGGAGTACCGGCCACAATGAGCAGTTCTTC; CDR3: CASSWSGSTGHNEQFF
J: TRBJ2-3; size: few; V: TRBV9; D: -; DNA: TGTGCCAGCAGCGTGGCAGCTGGGGCAGACAAAAGCTTCATTAGCACAGATACGCAGTATTTT; CDR3: CASSVAAGADKSFISTDTQYF
J: TRBJ1-1; size: -; V: TRBV19; D: TRBD1; DNA: TGTGCCAGTAGTAGTCCGGGACAGGGGGCTTCGAACACTGAAGCTTTCTTT; CDR3: CASSSPGQGASNTEAFF
J: TRBJ1-2; size: few; V: TRBV4-1; D: TRBD1; DNA: TGCGCCAGCAGCCCGCGACAGGGGTATGGCTACACCTTC; CDR3: CASSPRQGYGYTF
J: TRBJ1-2; size: few; V: TRBV6-1; D: -; DNA: TGTGCCAGCAGTGAAGCGTTGGCGGGCTATGGCTACACCTTC; CDR3: CASSEALAGYGYTF
J: TRBJ1-2; size: -; V: TRBV5-1; D: TRBD1; DNA: TGCGCCAGCAGCCCCCGGGACAGCTATGGCTACACCTTC; CDR3: CASSPRDSYGYTF